Presented here are 5 T cell receptor beta chains from one specimen sequenced in a study of molecular identifiers for immune sequencing clone quantification (dated by TCRdb to 2016 to 2019). Library preparation employed PCR. For sequencing, an Illumina HiSeq 4000 was employed. Through fastp at Q25 and MiXCR, TCRdb rebuilt clones from the public reads, retaining in-frame beta chains. When rows share a CDR3 protein, they turn into one entry using the most common DNA and genes. This sample gives 90,000 or so distinct CDR3 sequences in total; approximately 22% of them show up just once. The ten largest clonotypes hold about 0.95% of the sample. Sequences were obtained from naive CD8+ T cells from blood, with Jurkat cell RNA spiked in. The sample's cell subset or site, from its label and the paper: FACS-sorted CD8+CD4-CCR7+CD45RA+ naive T cells. The receptors were sampled from a human donor in good health. Some libraries in this study had Jurkat cell RNA spiked in.

As regards this clonotype: A much larger clone differs by one base, so this may be a read error. V is TRBV20-1 and J is TRBJ2-1; D unclear. Germline lookup yields CDR1 DFQATT and CDR2 SNEGSKA (reference sequence). Trimming removed 5 bases at V and 0 bases at J, with 14 bases between. The CDR3 is made up of 15 amino acids. The CDR3 DNA sequence: TGCAGTGCTCTGCCCGGCTCCAGCTCCTACAATGAGCAGTTCTTC. It codes for CSALPGSSSYNEQFF.

Many counts were recorded for this clonotype. The chain carries TRBV27 and TRBJ2-5; 7 bases fit TRBD2. The germline V gene has CDR1 MNHEY and CDR2 SMNVEV (reference sequence). V gave up 6 bases and J gave up 5 bases; unmatched junction bases: 15. CDR3 size: 16 residues. The CDR3 is CASRPSPGLPWETQYF. Written as DNA, the CDR3 is TGTGCCAGCAGACCCTCCCCGGGACTACCCTGGGAGACCCAGTACTTC.

This clonotype was picked up one time. A much larger clone sits a single nucleotide away, making a read error possible. DNA of the CDR3: TGCTGTGCTAGAGATGGTGTCCCGGGACTGCTCACAGATACGCAGTATTTT. This translates into CCARDGVPGLLTDTQYF. The chain has TRBV20-1 and TRBJ2-3; D is possibly TRBD2 (6 bases). The CDR3 extends over 17 amino acids. The germline V gene encodes CDR1 DFQATT and CDR2 SNEGSKA (reference sequence).

This clonotype was seen ten or more times. The chain uses TRBV6-5 and TRBJ2-1; 7 bases fit TRBD1. The CDR3 has 14 amino acids. After removal of 6 bases from V and 5 bases from J, the junction contained 7 bases not matched to a gene. Germline lookup yields CDR1 MNHEY and CDR2 SVGAGI. Here the CDR3 DNA reads TGTGCCAGCAGGCCCGGGACAGCCAACAATGAGCAGTTCTTC. It yields the protein CASRPGTANNEQFF.

The chain uses TRBV24-1 and TRBJ2-2; TRBD1 might be the D (5 bases). The ends were cut back, 3 bases at V and 0 bases at J, with 13 bases in the middle. Germline values: CDR1 KGHDR, CDR2 SFDVKD. CDR3 size: 17 residues. CDR3 in DNA: TGTGCCACCAGTGATACTTACAGGAACGCGAACACCGGGGAGCTGTTTTTT. Translated, it gives CATSDTYRNANTGELFF.